The rows below give T cell receptor beta chains drawn from one sample of a study of T cells in Graves' hyperthyroidism and ophthalmopathy. TCRdb re-analysed the multiplex PCR reads in MiXCR, keeping a single row per CDR3 protein. The table shows more than 550,000 distinct CDR3 sequences, with around 19% occurring only once. The sample taken for sequencing was blood. Receptors were obtained from a woman in her fifties or sixties with Graves' hyperthyroidism that later progressed to Graves' ophthalmopathy. The CDR3 runs from the conserved cysteine through the conserved F or W. A D gene is named only where the DNA matches it firmly. Not every row has a clone size; where given, it reads once, few, many or a size class.

D gene: -; clone size: -; V gene: TRBV20-1; J gene: TRBJ1-1; CDR3 protein: CSARVTRHEAFF; CDR3 DNA: TGCAGTGCTAGAGTAACAAGACATGAAGCTTTCTTT
D gene: -; clone size: many; V gene: TRBV5-5; J gene: TRBJ1-2; CDR3 protein: CASSFSTALSGYTF; CDR3 DNA: TGTGCCAGCAGCTTCTCGACAGCCCTATCTGGCTACACCTTC
D gene: TRBD1; clone size: -; V gene: TRBV30; J gene: TRBJ1-1; CDR3 protein: CAWSGQGWTEAFF; CDR3 DNA: TGTGCCTGGAGTGGACAGGGCTGGACTGAAGCTTTCTTT
D gene: -; clone size: -; V gene: TRBV25-1; J gene: TRBJ1-1; CDR3 protein: CASSEHGPGNTEAFF; CDR3 DNA: TGTGCCAGCAGTGAGCATGGTCCTGGGAACACTGAAGCTTTCTTT
D gene: TRBD1; clone size: few; V gene: TRBV10-3; J gene: TRBJ1-2; CDR3 protein: CAISFEGAYYGYTF; CDR3 DNA: TGTGCCATCAGCTTTGAGGGGGCGTATTATGGCTACACCTTC
D gene: -; clone size: many; V gene: TRBV12-3/TRBV12-4; J gene: TRBJ2-2; CDR3 protein: CASSFLGGDTGELFF; CDR3 DNA: TGTGCCAGCAGTTTCCTAGGGGGGGACACCGGGGAGCTGTTTTTT
D gene: -; clone size: -; V gene: TRBV19; J gene: TRBJ1-2; CDR3 protein: CASTNGHGYTF; CDR3 DNA: TGTGCCAGTACTAATGGGCATGGCTACACCTTC
D gene: -; clone size: -; V gene: TRBV13; J gene: TRBJ2-3; CDR3 protein: CASSSGPGLSGTDTQYF; CDR3 DNA: TGTGCCAGCAGCTCCGGACCGGGACTTTCCGGCACAGATACGCAGTATTTT
D gene: -; clone size: many; V gene: TRBV3-1; J gene: TRBJ2-1; CDR3 protein: CASSLQGDEQFF; CDR3 DNA: TGTGCCAGCAGCCTCCAGGGAGATGAGCAGTTCTTC
D gene: -; clone size: -; V gene: TRBV25-1; J gene: TRBJ1-2; CDR3 protein: CASSVQGDSGYTF; CDR3 DNA: TGTGCCAGCAGCGTACAGGGAGATAGTGGCTACACCTTC
D gene: -; clone size: -; V gene: TRBV3-1; J gene: TRBJ1-6; CDR3 protein: CASSQQTGSPLHF; CDR3 DNA: TGTGCCAGCAGCCAACAGACAGGCTCACCCCTCCACTTT
D gene: TRBD1; clone size: few; V gene: TRBV24-1; J gene: TRBJ2-7; CDR3 protein: CATSDLMVRDSHPLLYEQYF; CDR3 DNA: TGTGCCACCAGTGATTTAATGGTTAGGGACAGTCATCCCCTCCTCTACGAGCAGTACTTC
D gene: -; clone size: -; V gene: TRBV4-2; J gene: TRBJ2-4; CDR3 protein: CASRQKGGGGNIQYF; CDR3 DNA: TGTGCCAGCAGACAAAAGGGGGGCGGGGGAAACATTCAGTACTTC
D gene: TRBD2; clone size: many; V gene: TRBV7-6; J gene: TRBJ2-2; CDR3 protein: CASSPPGAGGNTGELFF; CDR3 DNA: TGTGCCAGCAGCCCGCCCGGTGCGGGGGGGAACACCGGGGAGCTGTTTTTT
D gene: -; clone size: many; V gene: TRBV18; J gene: TRBJ2-2; CDR3 protein: CASSPDSSLNTGELFF; CDR3 DNA: TGTGCCAGCTCACCCGACTCCAGCCTGAACACCGGGGAGCTGTTTTTT
D gene: TRBD1; clone size: -; V gene: TRBV27; J gene: TRBJ1-5; CDR3 protein: CASSLMRGLGQPQHF; CDR3 DNA: TGTGCCAGCAGTTTAATGAGGGGGCTAGGACAGCCCCAGCATTTT
D gene: TRBD1; clone size: few; V gene: TRBV2; J gene: TRBJ1-1; CDR3 protein: CASSELLDWDRGLVGTEAFF; CDR3 DNA: TGTGCCAGCAGTGAGCTTTTAGATTGGGACAGGGGGCTAGTAGGGACTGAAGCTTTCTTT
D gene: TRBD1; clone size: -; V gene: TRBV9; J gene: TRBJ1-1; CDR3 protein: CASSGPGGIAAFF; CDR3 DNA: TGTGCCAGCAGCGGCCCAGGGGGGATCGCAGCTTTCTTT
D gene: -; clone size: many; V gene: TRBV5-1; J gene: TRBJ1-2; CDR3 protein: CASSFGIDYGYTF; CDR3 DNA: TGCGCCAGCAGCTTTGGCATAGACTATGGCTACACCTTC
D gene: -; clone size: many; V gene: TRBV5-1; J gene: TRBJ1-1; CDR3 protein: CASSGERIGWDTEAFF; CDR3 DNA: TGCGCCAGCAGCGGGGAACGGATAGGCTGGGACACTGAAGCTTTCTTT
D gene: -; clone size: few; V gene: TRBV5-4; J gene: TRBJ1-2; CDR3 protein: CASSPTNRVNYGYTF; CDR3 DNA: TGTGCCAGCAGCCCAACAAACAGGGTTAACTATGGCTACACCTTC
D gene: -; clone size: few; V gene: TRBV27; J gene: TRBJ1-5; CDR3 protein: CASSLRWGDEQPQHF; CDR3 DNA: TGTGCCAGCAGTTTAAGGTGGGGGGACGAGCAGCCCCAGCATTTT
D gene: -; clone size: few; V gene: TRBV18; J gene: TRBJ1-2; CDR3 protein: CASSPSSGFNYGYTF; CDR3 DNA: TGTGCCAGCTCACCATCATCGGGGTTTAACTATGGCTACACCTTC
D gene: -; clone size: -; V gene: TRBV20-1; J gene: TRBJ1-2; CDR3 protein: CSVSSVAVGYGYTF; CDR3 DNA: TGCAGTGTTAGCTCCGTAGCGGTAGGGTATGGCTACACCTTC
D gene: -; clone size: few; V gene: TRBV18; J gene: TRBJ1-2; CDR3 protein: CASSAGGQNYGYTF; CDR3 DNA: TGTGCCAGCTCAGCAGGAGGACAAAACTATGGCTACACCTTC
D gene: -; clone size: many; V gene: TRBV5-1; J gene: TRBJ2-1; CDR3 protein: CASKTGTGSSYNEQFF; CDR3 DNA: TGCGCCAGCAAGACCGGGACGGGGAGCTCCTACAATGAGCAGTTCTTC
D gene: TRBD1; clone size: few; V gene: TRBV3-1; J gene: TRBJ2-3; CDR3 protein: CASSLSGTGWATDTQYF; CDR3 DNA: TGTGCCAGCAGCCTCTCCGGGACAGGGTGGGCCACAGATACGCAGTATTTT
D gene: TRBD1; clone size: few; V gene: TRBV19; J gene: TRBJ2-5; CDR3 protein: CASSPDRGRGETQYF; CDR3 DNA: TGTGCCAGTAGTCCGGACAGGGGGCGCGGGGAGACCCAGTACTTC
D gene: -; clone size: -; V gene: TRBV6-6; J gene: TRBJ1-2; CDR3 protein: CASSYQGADGYTF; CDR3 DNA: TGTGCCAGCAGTTACCAGGGTGCGGACGGCTACACCTTC
D gene: TRBD1; clone size: -; V gene: TRBV10-3; J gene: TRBJ1-5; CDR3 protein: CAIRRDRGQPQHF; CDR3 DNA: TGTGCCATCAGGCGGGACAGGGGTCAGCCCCAGCATTTT
D gene: -; clone size: -; V gene: TRBV12-3/TRBV12-4; J gene: TRBJ2-1; CDR3 protein: CASSYSSGSDEQFF; CDR3 DNA: TGTGCCAGCAGTTATAGTTCTGGGAGTGATGAGCAGTTCTTC
D gene: -; clone size: few; V gene: TRBV20-1; J gene: TRBJ1-4; CDR3 protein: CSAREGARANEKLFF; CDR3 DNA: TGCAGTGCTAGAGAGGGGGCGAGGGCTAATGAAAAACTGTTTTTT
D gene: TRBD2; clone size: -; V gene: TRBV20-1; J gene: TRBJ2-5; CDR3 protein: CSARDRASGGGETQYF; CDR3 DNA: TGCAGTGCTAGAGATAGGGCTAGCGGGGGAGGTGAGACCCAGTACTTC
D gene: TRBD1; clone size: many; V gene: TRBV2; J gene: TRBJ2-5; CDR3 protein: CAISGTGAETQYF; CDR3 DNA: TGTGCCATCTCCGGGACAGGCGCGGAGACCCAGTACTTC
D gene: -; clone size: -; V gene: TRBV6-2/TRBV6-3; J gene: TRBJ1-3; CDR3 protein: CASSVQSIGNTIYF; CDR3 DNA: TGTGCCAGCAGTGTCCAGTCGATTGGAAACACCATATATTTT
D gene: -; clone size: many; V gene: TRBV2; J gene: TRBJ2-1; CDR3 protein: CASSEVMGGRTYNEQFF; CDR3 DNA: TGTGCCAGCAGTGAAGTAATGGGGGGCAGGACCTACAATGAGCAGTTCTTC
D gene: TRBD1; clone size: -; V gene: TRBV7-2; J gene: TRBJ1-1; CDR3 protein: CASSSTGEESTEASF; CDR3 DNA: TGTGCCAGCAGCTCGACAGGGGAGGAAAGCACTGAAGCTTCCTTT
D gene: -; clone size: few; V gene: TRBV20-1; J gene: TRBJ1-2; CDR3 protein: CSAKFQGSVGYTF; CDR3 DNA: TGCAGTGCTAAATTCCAGGGGTCGGTCGGCTACACCTTC
D gene: TRBD1; clone size: -; V gene: TRBV30; J gene: TRBJ1-1; CDR3 protein: CAGTRDRGWAEAFF; CDR3 DNA: TGTGCCGGGACTCGCGACAGGGGATGGGCTGAAGCTTTCTTT
D gene: -; clone size: few; V gene: TRBV5-5; J gene: TRBJ2-1; CDR3 protein: CASSLDGSSRGEQFF; CDR3 DNA: TGTGCCAGCAGCTTGGATGGGTCATCGAGGGGTGAGCAGTTCTTC
D gene: TRBD2; clone size: -; V gene: TRBV20-1; J gene: TRBJ2-7; CDR3 protein: CSVRGLADYEQYF; CDR3 DNA: TGCAGTGTTCGGGGACTAGCGGACTACGAGCAGTACTTC
D gene: -; clone size: few; V gene: TRBV11-1; J gene: TRBJ2-1; CDR3 protein: CASSLLGNSYNEQFF; CDR3 DNA: TGTGCCAGCAGCTTACTTGGGAACTCCTACAATGAGCAGTTCTTC
D gene: -; clone size: -; V gene: TRBV10-2; J gene: TRBJ1-2; CDR3 protein: CASRGGEERQDHYGYTF; CDR3 DNA: TGCGCCAGCAGAGGAGGGGAGGAGAGACAGGACCATTATGGCTACACCTTC
D gene: -; clone size: few; V gene: TRBV3-1; J gene: TRBJ1-5; CDR3 protein: CASSPGTDYSNQPQHF; CDR3 DNA: TGTGCCAGCAGCCCGGGGACCGATTATAGCAATCAGCCCCAGCATTTT
D gene: -; clone size: -; V gene: TRBV30; J gene: TRBJ1-2; CDR3 protein: CAWGKGNLSGYTF; CDR3 DNA: TGTGCCTGGGGTAAGGGGAACTTAAGCGGCTACACCTTC
D gene: -; clone size: -; V gene: TRBV18; J gene: TRBJ1-2; CDR3 protein: CASSPEGTSNYGYTF; CDR3 DNA: TGTGCCAGCTCACCTGAGGGTACTTCTAACTATGGCTACACCTTC
D gene: -; clone size: few; V gene: TRBV10-1; J gene: TRBJ2-3; CDR3 protein: CASSEAGQGSGDTQYF; CDR3 DNA: TGCGCCAGCAGTGAGGCAGGGCAGGGGAGCGGAGATACGCAGTATTTT
D gene: -; clone size: -; V gene: TRBV12-3/TRBV12-4; J gene: TRBJ2-3; CDR3 protein: CASTRGTATDTQYF; CDR3 DNA: TGTGCCAGCACCCGGGGGACAGCTACAGATACGCAGTATTTT
D gene: -; clone size: -; V gene: TRBV29-1; J gene: TRBJ2-3; CDR3 protein: CSVLKGSSADTQYF; CDR3 DNA: TGCAGCGTCCTGAAGGGCAGCTCCGCAGATACGCAGTATTTT